This T cell receptor beta chain is from a study of cytomegalovirus exposure and HLA in healthy donors. This clone was recorded only once. Its target is unknown. The study's findings and limits: Published work reported that the classifier diagnosed cytomegalovirus status with high specificity and sensitivity. The study listed roughly 160 cytomegalovirus-associated TCR beta chains. Three chains linked to CMV were shown in vitro to be specific for CMV antigens.

Losses at the gene ends were 5 bases for V and 1 base for J; bases not matched to a gene: 3. The CDR3 has 15 residues. Germline V gene sequence: CDR1 MDHEN, CDR2 SYDVKM. This table comes from immunoSEQ multiplex PCR, and its TCRdb copy is limited to in-frame clones, with some not included. The data show about 140,000 clones, more than 85% seen once. The donors were members of the validation cohort, which comprised 90 to 150 subjects and was separate from the first cohort of 600 to 800 subjects. The receptor was derived from a man aged 18-30 years in good health and CMV-seronegative. Material: PBMCs. The rearrangement links TRBV28 to TRBJ2-2; 8 bases map to TRBD1. Written as DNA, the CDR3 is TGTGCCAGCAGTAGACAGGGGCTGAACACCGGGGAGCTGTTTTTT. It specifies CASSRQGLNTGELFF.